Each of the 31 T cell receptor beta chains below was sequenced from the same sample in a study of cytomegalovirus exposure and HLA in healthy donors. Vbeta (60) and Jbeta (13) primers were used in the PCR. The method was immunoSEQ multiplex PCR; TCRdb's version includes in-frame clones alone and lacks a portion of them. The table has about 190,000 clones, approximately 84% seen once. Sequenced: PBMCs. These receptors were collected from a boy aged 5-17 years in good health and CMV-seronegative.

The CDR3 nucleotides are TGTGCCAGCAGCCCACATACAGGGATGGATGGCTACACCTTC. Protein product: CASSPHTGMDGYTF. The chain combines TRBV6-1 with TRBJ1-2; D possibly corresponds to TRBD1 (6 bases). The V end was cut by 6 bases, the J end by 6 bases, with 17 bases between. The CDR3 covers 14 residues. From germline, CDR1 is MNHNS and CDR2 SASEGT.

The CDR3 region has the DNA TGTGCCAGCAGATCCCAGGGTGGGAATCAGCCCCAGCATTTT. It encodes CASRSQGGNQPQHF. The chain recombines TRBV2 with TRBJ1-5; a possible D gene is TRBD1 (5 bases). Germline V gene lookup returns CDR1 SNHLY and CDR2 FYNNEI. V dropped 6 bases and J dropped 4 bases, with 13 bases sitting between them. The CDR3 extends over 14 amino acids.

V is TRBV29-1 and J is TRBJ2-7; 7 bases map to TRBD2. There are 12 residues in the CDR3. V trimming: 4 bases; J trimming: 6 bases; junction bases outside the gene matches: 6. CDR1 SQVTM and CDR2 ANQGSEA come from the germline V gene. CDR3 in DNA: TGCAGCGTTGTAGCAGCGGGGTGCGAGCAGTACTTC. Protein sequence: CSVVAAGCEQYF.

The V and J genes are TRBV6-1 and TRBJ2-1; 7 bases agree with TRBD1. J gave up 4 bases and V 3 bases, and 6 bases lay outside the gene matches. Germline V CDR1 and CDR2: MNHNS, SASEGT. This CDR3 region has 15 residues. The CDR3 bases are TGTGCCAGCAGTGAGACAGGGTCTGATTACAATGAGCAGTTCTTC. Protein sequence: CASSETGSDYNEQFF.

The V call is TRBV6-1, the J call TRBJ1-2; D not resolved. The CDR3 runs to 14 residues. The V gene's germline CDR1 is MNHNS and CDR2 SASEGT. Trimming stripped 5 bases from V and 0 bases from J, with 10 bases between. CDR3 in DNA: TGTGCCAGCAGTTTCACTGGAGCTAACTATGGCTACACCTTC. It specifies CASSFTGANYGYTF.

This chain joins TRBV7-2 and TRBJ2-1, with D perhaps TRBD2 (6 bases). Trimming pared 3 bases from V and 4 bases from J, leaving 7 bases between. The CDR3 is 13 amino acids. The V gene's germline CDR1 is SGHTA and CDR2 FQGNSA. The CDR3 sequence is CASSFGRYNEQFF. The DNA for the CDR3 is TGTGCCAGCAGCTTCGGGAGATACAATGAGCAGTTCTTC.

This clone has just one count. The CDR3 region has the DNA TGTGCCACCAGCAGAGATCGGGGCGGGGGGGCAGAGACCCAGTACTTC. Its translation: CATSRDRGGGAETQYF. This chain uses TRBV15 with TRBJ2-5; the match to TRBD2 covers 9 bases. CDR3 length equals 16 residues. V gave up 0 bases and J gave up 4 bases; unmatched junction bases: 6. Germline V gene sequence: CDR1 LNHNV, CDR2 YYDKDF (reference sequence). The complete variable domain, with remaining parts taken from reference TRBV15 and TRBJ2-5, reads DAMVIQNPRYQVTQFGKPVTLSCSQTLNHNVMYWYQQKSSQAPKLLFHYYDKDFNNEADTPDNFQSRRPNTSFCFLDIRSPGLGDTAMYLCATSRDRGGGAETQYFGPGTRLLVL.

This chain links TRBV7-2 with TRBJ2-2, with D hard to call. Germline V lookup: CDR1 SGHTA, CDR2 FQGNSA. With 1 base removed from V and 6 bases from J, the gap between germline ends came to 6 bases. The CDR3 length is 13 residues. CDR3 region: CASSLVSAGELFF. CDR3 sequence (DNA): TGTGCCAGCAGCTTAGTGTCCGCCGGGGAGCTGTTTTTT.

The chain employs TRBV5-6 and TRBJ1-2; 10 nucleotides agree with TRBD1. Trimming took 3 bases from V and 4 from J; bases not matched to a gene: 12. Germline V lookup: CDR1 SGHDT, CDR2 YYEEEE. There are 17 residues in the CDR3. In DNA, the CDR3 is TGTGCCAGCAGCTCTACCGGGACAGGGGTATTGGGCTATGGCTACACCTTC. Protein product: CASSSTGTGVLGYGYTF.

Written as DNA, the CDR3 is TGCGCCAGCAGCCGGGCCCCCAGGGGTAACACCGGGGAGCTGTTTTTT. Translating it yields CASSRAPRGNTGELFF. The chain uses TRBV5-1 and TRBJ2-2; a weak D match, TRBD1 (6 bases). With 4 bases removed from V and 2 bases from J, the gap between germline ends came to 15 bases. The CDR3 sequence is 16 residues long. Germline V gene data show CDR1 as SGHRS and CDR2 as YFSETQ.

The CDR3 is CASSQDRWTSPIETQYF. The CDR3 DNA is TGTGCCAGCAGCCAAGATCGTTGGACTAGCCCAATAGAGACCCAGTACTTC. This chain joins TRBV14 and TRBJ2-5; 8 nucleotides line up with TRBD2. The CDR3 runs 17 residues. Germline CDR1 is SGHDN and CDR2 is FVKESK. The junction had 10 bases not matched to a gene; V was cut back by 0 bases and J by 4 bases.

The V gene is TRBV6-5, the J gene TRBJ2-7; maybe TRBD2 (7 bases). The CDR3 totals 15 residues. Trimming stripped 6 bases from V and 1 base from J, with 16 bases between. Germline V gives CDR1 MNHEY, CDR2 SVGAGI. CDR3 region: CASSLGGPRSYEQYF. The CDR3 coding sequence is TGTGCCAGCAGCCTCGGGGGGCCCAGGTCCTACGAGCAGTACTTC.

The chain joins TRBV5-1 to TRBJ1-1, with D perhaps matching TRBD1 (5 bases). The V end was cut by 2 bases, the J end by 0 bases, with 14 bases between. Per the germline V gene, CDR1 is SGHRS and CDR2 is YFSETQ. The CDR3 runs 16 residues. DNA of the CDR3: TGCGCCAGCAGCTTACAGGAAACCCTAATGAACACTGAAGCTTTCTTT. The encoded protein is CASSLQETLMNTEAFF.

This chain links TRBV6-5 with TRBJ2-7; 9 bases align to TRBD1. This CDR3 comprises 14 residues. Trimming cost V 5 bases and J 6 bases; bases outside gene matches: 8. Germline-derived CDR1 and CDR2 are MNHEY and SVGAGI. CDR3 nucleotide sequence: TGTGCCAGCAGTGACGGGGACAGGGAGGGCGAGCAGTACTTC. Translating gives CASSDGDREGEQYF.

This clone was picked up one time. The chain employs TRBV5-4 and TRBJ1-2; no firm D call. The germline CDR1 and CDR2 sequences are SGHNT and YYREEE (reference sequence). CDR3 length equals 14 residues. Trimming removed 1 base from V and 8 bases from J, with 15 bases in between. CDR3 DNA: TGTGCCAGCAGCTTGTCCGTTCCCCCCCCGGGCTACACCTTC. Translated: CASSLSVPPPGYTF.

This sequence joins TRBV30 and TRBJ1-6; tentative D call: TRBD1 (6 bases). CDR1 GTSNPN and CDR2 SVGIG come from the germline V gene (reference sequence). The CDR3 covers 13 residues. V was shortened by 4 bases and J by 6 bases, with 10 bases between the two germline ends. The CDR3 coding sequence is TGTGCCTGGACTGGACAGTTTAATTCACCCCTCCACTTT. Protein sequence: CAWTGQFNSPLHF.

The gene calls are TRBV6-5 and TRBJ1-2, with 8 bases identical to TRBD1. CDR3 length: 14 amino acids. The V segment lost 6 bases and the J segment 6 bases; nucleotides outside the gene matches: 9. Germline CDR1 is MNHEY and CDR2 is SVGAGI. CDR3 loop: CASRLTGQANGYTF. The CDR3 DNA follows: TGTGCCAGCAGGTTAACGGGACAGGCGAATGGCTACACCTTC.

V usage is TRBV2 and J usage is TRBJ2-7; 9 bases map to TRBD2. Trimming took 6 bases from V and 1 from J; bases not matched to a gene: 7. Germline CDR1 is SNHLY and CDR2 is FYNNEI. The CDR3 totals 15 residues. The CDR3 DNA follows: TGTGCCAGCAGGCCCACAGCGGGGGGTTCCTACGAGCAGTACTTC. Protein: CASRPTAGGSYEQYF.

V usage is TRBV2 and J usage is TRBJ1-1; no firm D call. CDR1 and CDR2 from the germline V gene are SNHLY and FYNNEI. The CDR3 is made up of 15 amino acids. V lost 7 bases, J lost 0 bases, and 15 bases lay in between. The CDR3 loop reads CASMRPELLNTEAFF. CDR3 DNA: TGTGCCAGCATGAGGCCAGAGCTTTTGAACACTGAAGCTTTCTTT. The full variable domain, its missing parts supplied by reference TRBV2 and TRBJ1-1, is EPEVTQTPSHQVTQMGQEVILRCVPISNHLYFYWYRQILGQKVEFLVSFYNNEISEKSEIFDDQFSVERPDGSNFTLKIRSTKLEDSAMYFCASMRPELLNTEAFFGQGTRLTVV.

This clone appeared a few times. The chain couples TRBV13 to TRBJ2-5, with a weak D call TRBD2 (5 bases). The CDR3 runs 13 residues. Deletions cut 3 bases from V and 3 bases from J, with 8 bases between. The germline CDR1 and CDR2 sequences are PRHDT and FYEKMQ (reference sequence). The CDR3 sequence is CASSFQLEETQYF. The CDR3, as DNA: TGTGCCAGCAGCTTTCAACTAGAAGAGACCCAGTACTTC.

For the CDR3, the DNA is TGCGCCAGCAGCCGAACAGGGGGCGCGGGCGGGGAGCTGTTTTTT. Translating it yields CASSRTGGAGGELFF. The V and J genes are TRBV5-1 and TRBJ2-2; TRBD1 matches at 9 bases. This CDR3 comprises 15 residues. Germline CDR1 and CDR2: SGHRS and YFSETQ. Germline trimming cut 4 bases from V and 7 bases from J; bases unmatched to any gene: 8.

The chain uses TRBV28 and TRBJ1-3, with D possibly TRBD1 on 6 matching bases. The CDR3 has 16 residues. Trimming took 5 bases from V and 1 from J, leaving 15 bases between them. The germline V gene encodes CDR1 MDHEN and CDR2 SYDVKM. The CDR3 reads CASSPTGYDSGNTIYF. Written as DNA, the CDR3 is TGTGCCAGCAGTCCCACAGGGTATGATTCTGGAAACACCATATATTTT. Full variable domain (missing parts from reference TRBV28 and TRBJ1-3): DVKVTQSSRYLVKRTGEKVFLECVQDMDHENMFWYRQDPGLGLRLIYFSYDVKMKEKGDIPEGYSVSREKKERFSLILESASTNQTSMYLCASSPTGYDSGNTIYFGEGSWLTVV.

The chain recombines TRBV15 with TRBJ2-3; D call uncertain. Looked up from germline, CDR1 is LNHNV and CDR2 is YYDKDF (reference sequence). This CDR3 spans 13 amino acids. The V end was cut by 6 bases, the J end by 2 bases, with 9 bases between. The CDR3 coding sequence is TGTGCCACCAGGAGTCCTAACACAGATACGCAGTATTTT. Residues: CATRSPNTDTQYF.

The rearrangement links TRBV10-1 to TRBJ2-7; D ambiguous. This CDR3 spans 18 amino acids. V was cut by 0 bases and J by 0 bases, with 18 bases left in between. Germline CDR1 WNHNN, CDR2 SYGVQD (reference sequence). The CDR3 DNA reads as TGCGCCAGCAGTGAGTCTGTTATTGGTTCAGGAAACTCCTACGAGCAGTACTTC. This gives the protein CASSESVIGSGNSYEQYF.

The chain links TRBV30 to TRBJ2-1; possible D gene TRBD2, 6 bases. The CDR3 contains 15 residues. V was cut by 7 bases and J by 4 bases, with 20 bases left in between. Germline-derived CDR1 and CDR2 are GTSNPN and SVGIG (reference sequence). CDR3: CAFKPLGTQYNEQFF. CDR3 DNA: TGTGCCTTCAAGCCGTTAGGGACTCAATACAATGAGCAGTTCTTC.

This clone was seen more than once but under ten times. This chain uses TRBV27 with TRBJ2-1; 9 bases align to TRBD2. Trimming cost V 3 bases and J 8 bases; bases outside gene matches: 5. The CDR3 has 14 amino acids. Germline CDR1 is MNHEY and CDR2 is SMNVEV (reference sequence). The CDR3 protein is CASSFRRGGYEQFF. Here the CDR3 DNA reads TGTGCCAGCAGTTTTCGGCGGGGGGGTTATGAGCAGTTCTTC.

The sample holds one count of this clone. This chain links TRBV7-8 with TRBJ2-2; TRBD2 aligns across 16 bases. The CDR3 is 15 residues long. J lost 7 bases, V lost 6 bases, and 2 bases had no gene match. Germline values: CDR1 SGHVS, CDR2 FQNEAQ. Written as DNA, the CDR3 is TGTGCCAGCAGAGGGACTAGCGGGGGGGGCGGGGAGCTGTTTTTT. It encodes CASRGTSGGGGELFF.

The rearrangement uses TRBV25-1 and TRBJ1-2; the D gene is possibly TRBD1 (6 bases). The CDR3 runs to 15 residues. Trimming left V 1 base short and J 8 bases short, with 17 bases between. The germline CDR1 and CDR2 sequences are MGHDK and SYGVNS. The CDR3 DNA reads TGTGCCAGCAGTGAATCCGGGGTGGGACAAGGAGGCTACACCTTC. Encoded protein: CASSESGVGQGGYTF.

The rearrangement links TRBV6-1 to TRBJ1-2; TRBD1 might be the D (6 bases). This CDR3 contains 14 residues. Per germline, CDR1 MNHNS and CDR2 SASEGT. Trimming cost V 4 bases and J 5 bases, with 14 bases left between them. The CDR3 loop is CASSAGAGTYGYTF. As DNA, the CDR3 is TGTGCCAGCAGTGCCGGGGCTGGGACATATGGCTACACCTTC.

This chain connects TRBV11-1 to TRBJ2-3; TRBD1 agrees at 10 bases. There are 15 residues in the CDR3. Per germline, CDR1 SGHAT and CDR2 FQDESV (reference sequence). V shed 5 bases, J shed 5 bases, and the junction held 7 bases outside the gene matches. In nucleotides, the CDR3 is TGTGCCAGCAGCGGCGGGACAGGGGTGAGAGATACGCAGTATTTT. Its protein product is CASSGGTGVRDTQYF.

The V call is TRBV7-9, the J call TRBJ1-5; 8 nucleotides agree with TRBD1. The V gene's germline CDR1 is SEHNR and CDR2 FQNEAQ (reference sequence). This CDR3 is 16 amino acids long. V gave up 5 bases and J gave up 2 bases; unmatched junction bases: 8. CDR3 sequence: CASSQDPGQGNQPQHF. The CDR3 region has the DNA TGTGCCAGCAGCCAAGATCCGGGACAGGGCAATCAGCCCCAGCATTTT.